Sequencing of this TCR beta chain was carried out in a study of T cell responses to AZD1222 COVID-19 vaccine. CDR3 length: 12 amino acids. Trimming left V 3 bases short and J 3 bases short, with 5 bases between. Germline V lookup: CDR1 PRHDT, CDR2 FYEKMQ (reference sequence). TCRdb keeps only in-frame clones here, not all; method: immunoSEQ multiplex PCR. The table lists over 150,000 clones, 88% of them singletons, with approximately 4.3% in the top ten. In the case of this clone: Its antigen is still unknown.

Study-level findings and limits: Recipients of AZD1222 seropositive at baseline numbered only five or six. The donor group comprised mostly white British people and more females; the analysis possibly underestimated clonal diversity. Dominant at 160-218 and 743-854, vaccine-associated CD4 TCRs also spanned spike. Repertoires in all cases were sampled only once the peak T cell response had passed.

The receptor comes from an adult who received the AZD1222 COVID-19 vaccine. The sequencing used peripheral blood, collected 28 days after the second AZD1222 dose. This chain links TRBV13 with TRBJ1-1; D remains ambiguous. Written as DNA, the CDR3 is TGTGCCAGCAGCTTGAAGGACACTGAAGCTTTCTTT. The encoded protein is CASSLKDTEAFF.